Each of the 18 T cell receptor beta chains below was sequenced from the same sample in a study of CD8 T cells in ankylosing spondylitis. TCRdb ran MiXCR on the 5' RACE reads and lists one entry per CDR3 protein. The sample carries more than 150,000 distinct CDR3 sequences, roughly 13% recorded once. The sequencing input was blood, either unsorted or a sorted T cell fraction (not recorded which). The origin of the receptors is a male donor with ankylosing spondylitis or in good health (not recorded which).

This rearrangement joins TRBV29-1 to TRBJ2-3; D is possibly TRBD1 (6 bases). The CDR3 consists of 14 residues. CDR1 is SQVTM, CDR2 ANQGSEA, per germline. V was shortened by 6 bases and J by 5 bases, with 18 bases between the two germline ends. The CDR3 loop is CSVSLLGGIDTQYF. The DNA of the CDR3 is TGCAGCGTATCCTTGCTAGGGGGAATAGATACGCAGTATTTT.

The V call is TRBV4-1, the J call TRBJ1-1; D is uncertain. Trimming took 2 bases from V and 6 from J, leaving 10 bases between them. This CDR3 has 13 residues. Looked up from germline, CDR1 is MGHRA and CDR2 is YSYEKL. The DNA for the CDR3 is TGCGCCAGCAGCCAAAGAACAGTCGCTGAAGCTTTCTTT. It yields the protein CASSQRTVAEAFF.

This clonotype was seen a single time. V usage is TRBV5-5 and J usage is TRBJ2-7; D not resolved. V was pared by 2 bases and J by 6 bases, with 9 bases between. Germline V CDR1 and CDR2: SGHKS, YYEKEE (reference sequence). This CDR3 spans 12 amino acids. DNA of the CDR3: TGTGCCAGCAGCTTTAGAGTCGGCGAGCAGTACTTC. It yields the protein CASSFRVGEQYF.

This clonotype was observed many times. This chain links TRBV6-4 with TRBJ2-1, with TRBD2 matching over 10 bases. The V gene end was trimmed by 4 bases and the J gene end by 0 bases; junction bases not matched to a gene: 0. The CDR3 extends over 15 amino acids. CDR1 and CDR2 (germline): MRHNA, SNTAGT. CDR3 residues: CASSASGSSYNEQFF. In nucleotides, the CDR3 is TGTGCCAGCAGTGCTAGCGGGAGCTCCTACAATGAGCAGTTCTTC.

This clonotype showed up many times. The DNA for the CDR3 is TGTGCCAGCAGTCGCGGGGCAGGGATTGCAGAGACCCAGTACTTC. It yields the protein CASSRGAGIAETQYF. The V gene is TRBV12-3 or TRBV12-4, the J gene TRBJ2-5; possible D gene TRBD2, 6 bases. The CDR3 is 15 residues long. V was shortened by 5 bases and J by 4 bases, with 17 bases between the two germline ends.

This clonotype was seen repeatedly, ten times or more. The V gene is TRBV4-1, the J gene TRBJ2-7; tentatively, D is TRBD1 (5 bases). Trimming left V 1 base short and J 4 bases short, with 8 bases between. From germline, CDR1 is MGHRA and CDR2 YSYEKL. The length of the CDR3 is 13 residues. The CDR3 DNA sequence: TGCGCCAGCAGCCAAGTTAGGGGTTACGAGCAGTACTTC. Translation: CASSQVRGYEQYF.

The rearrangement uses TRBV7-8 and TRBJ1-5; D is possibly TRBD1 (6 bases). Deletions cut 5 bases from V and 2 bases from J, with 16 bases between. Germline V gene data show CDR1 as SGHVS and CDR2 as FQNEAQ. The CDR3 is made up of 16 amino acids. CDR3 protein: CASSDYRERGNQPQHF. CDR3 coding DNA: TGTGCCAGCAGCGACTACAGGGAACGCGGCAATCAGCCCCAGCATTTT. The full variable domain, rest sourced from reference TRBV7-8 and TRBJ1-5, is GAGVSQSPRYKVAKRGQDVALRCDPISGHVSLFWYQQALGQGPEFLTYFQNEAQLDKSGLPSDRFFAERPEGSVSTLKIQRTQQEDSAVYLCASSDYRERGNQPQHFGDGTRLSIL.

This clonotype was picked up a small number of times. The V and J genes are TRBV5-1 and TRBJ1-4, with D possibly matching TRBD1 (5 bases). The V gene lost 4 bases and the J gene lost 3 bases, with 13 bases spanning the gap. The germline V gene has CDR1 SGHRS and CDR2 YFSETQ. The CDR3 loop spans 15 amino acids. The chain's CDR3 is CASSPGLGANEKLFF. The CDR3 DNA sequence: TGCGCCAGCAGCCCGGGGTTAGGGGCTAATGAAAAACTGTTTTTT.

This clonotype appeared many times. This chain links TRBV3-1 with TRBJ2-2; 7 bases are a match to TRBD1. J lost 3 bases, V lost 6 bases, and 4 bases had no gene match. This CDR3 has 14 amino acids. Germline lookup yields CDR1 LGHDT and CDR2 YNNKEL (reference sequence). The CDR3: CASRLQGDTGELFF. The CDR3 coding sequence is TGTGCCAGCAGACTTCAGGGGGACACCGGGGAGCTGTTTTTT.

In this sample, this clonotype turned up once. A much more abundant neighbour one base away suggests this may be a read error. The genes are TRBV4-2 and TRBJ2-1; 11 positions agree with TRBD2. The CDR3 loop spans 15 amino acids. Germline CDR1 LGHNA, CDR2 YNFKEQ. The V gene end was trimmed by 0 bases and the J gene end by 9 bases; junction bases not matched to a gene: 4. DNA of the CDR3: TGTGCCAGCAGCCAAGATAGCGGGGGGGCCAGTGAGCAGTTCTTC. Protein product: CASSQDSGGASEQFF.

The chain combines TRBV2 with TRBJ2-5; D unclear. V lost 3 bases and J lost 4, with 12 bases in between. In germline, CDR1 is SNHLY, CDR2 FYNNEI. The CDR3 consists of 14 residues. Written as DNA, the CDR3 is TGTGCCAGCAGTGAGTTTCTAGTAAGAGAGACCCAGTACTTC. Its translation: CASSEFLVRETQYF.

This clonotype has only a few counts. The gene calls are TRBV7-8 and TRBJ1-2; D is uncertain. Looked up from germline, CDR1 is SGHVS and CDR2 is FQNEAQ. This CDR3 is 17 amino acids long. The V end lost 3 bases, the J end lost 4 bases, and 21 bases lay between the germline ends. CDR3 sequence: CASSFWSTANPLYGYTF. In DNA, the CDR3 is TGTGCCAGCAGCTTTTGGTCTACAGCTAACCCGCTCTATGGCTACACCTTC.

J is TRBJ2-3 and V is TRBV10-2; 8 nucleotides align to TRBD2. From germline, CDR1 is WSHSY and CDR2 SAAADI. V shed 10 bases and J 4 bases; nucleotides not matched to a gene: 13. This CDR3 contains 15 residues. The CDR3 protein is CAILGPGLGPDTQYF. The CDR3 DNA follows: TGCGCCATCCTTGGGCCGGGACTAGGACCAGATACGCAGTATTTT.

This clonotype was recorded many times. The V gene is TRBV12-3 or TRBV12-4, the J gene TRBJ1-4; a weak D match, TRBD1 (6 bases). The CDR3 has 14 residues. The V and J ends lost 4 bases and 4 bases respectively, with 10 bases between them. For the CDR3, the DNA is TGTGCCAGCAGTTCCACAGGGATTAATGAAAAACTGTTTTTT. This codes for CASSSTGINEKLFF.

The gene calls are TRBV30 and TRBJ1-2, with D unclear. V gave up 1 base and J gave up 8 bases, with 11 bases separating them. CDR1 is GTSNPN, CDR2 SVGIG, per germline (reference sequence). The length of the CDR3 is 12 residues. The CDR3 DNA reads as TGTGCCTGGAGTGGATATAGTGAAGGCTACACCTTC. It translates to CAWSGYSEGYTF.

This rearrangement joins TRBV7-6 to TRBJ2-3; 7 bases are shared with TRBD2. Germline V lookup: CDR1 SGHVS, CDR2 FNYEAQ. The CDR3 has 17 residues. J lost 5 bases, V lost 5 bases, and 16 bases had no gene match. CDR3: CASSHPRTSENEDTQYF. The CDR3 region has the DNA TGTGCCAGCAGCCACCCTCGGACTAGTGAGAATGAAGATACGCAGTATTTT.

This rearrangement joins TRBV9 to TRBJ2-3; D might be TRBD1 (5 bases). The germline gives CDR1 SGDLS, CDR2 YYNGEE. V was trimmed by 4 bases and J by 4 bases, leaving 16 bases between them. This CDR3 region has 15 residues. The CDR3 reads CASSPQGKGADTQYF. CDR3 bases: TGTGCCAGCAGCCCCCAGGGTAAGGGTGCAGATACGCAGTATTTT. The full variable domain, its missing parts supplied by reference TRBV9 and TRBJ2-3, is DSGVTQTPKHLITATGQRVTLRCSPRSGDLSVYWYQQSLDQGLQFLIQYYNGEERAKGNILERFSAQQFPDLHSELNLSSLELGDSALYFCASSPQGKGADTQYFGPGTRLTVL.

The chain recombines TRBV11-2 with TRBJ2-3; 10 bases map to TRBD1. In germline, CDR1 is SGHAT, CDR2 FQNNGV. The CDR3 is 16 amino acids. Trimming removed 5 bases from V and 4 bases from J; junction bases left unmatched: 9. CDR3 amino acids: CASSPLTGGAPDTQYF. The CDR3 DNA is TGTGCCAGCAGCCCTCTGACAGGGGGCGCCCCAGATACGCAGTATTTT. The whole variable domain, filled in from reference TRBV11-2 and TRBJ2-3, reads EAGVAQSPRYKIIEKRQSVAFWCNPISGHATLYWYQQILGQGPKLLIQFQNNGVVDDSQLPKDRFSAERLKGVDSTLKIQPAKLEDSAVYLCASSPLTGGAPDTQYFGPGTRLTVL.